Below are 4 T cell receptor beta chains sequenced from a single sample in a study of T cell changes during pregnancy in multiple sclerosis. Assay: immunoSEQ multiplex PCR; the TCRdb copy retains only in-frame clones and omits some. The sample lists about 46,000 clones, 75% to 95% occurring once. The sample in question was CD8+ T cells from peripheral blood mononuclear cells, obtained in the second trimester of pregnancy. The receptor set was obtained from a female donor with multiple sclerosis, enrolled in a pregnancy study.

The CDR3: CAWSRRSANYGYTF. As DNA, the CDR3 is TGTGCCTGGAGTAGGAGGTCAGCTAACTATGGCTACACCTTC. This chain joins TRBV30 and TRBJ1-2; no reliable D call. With 2 bases removed from V and 0 bases from J, the gap between germline ends came to 10 bases. The CDR3 totals 14 residues. Germline V gene lookup returns CDR1 GTSNPN and CDR2 SVGIG (reference sequence).

CDR3 sequence reads: CSVGQGWASYNEQFF. The CDR3 nucleotides read TGCAGCGTTGGGCAGGGGTGGGCCTCCTACAATGAGCAGTTCTTC. The chain has TRBV29-1 and TRBJ2-1; possibly TRBD1 for D (6 bases). V gave up 4 bases and J gave up 0 bases, with 13 bases separating them. The CDR3 extends over 15 amino acids. Looked up from germline, CDR1 is SQVTM and CDR2 is ANQGSEA.

This clone was observed once. This chain joins TRBV27 and TRBJ1-6, with 8 bases lining up with TRBD1. The V segment lost 4 bases and the J segment 5 bases; nucleotides outside the gene matches: 1. The CDR3 is 14 residues long. The germline gives CDR1 MNHEY, CDR2 SMNVEV (reference sequence). CDR3 loop: CASSSTGDNSPLHF. In DNA, the CDR3 is TGTGCCAGCAGTTCGACAGGGGATAATTCACCCCTCCACTTT.

The rearrangement uses TRBV11-2 and TRBJ2-5, with unresolved D. Germline V gives CDR1 SGHAT, CDR2 FQNNGV. The V gene lost 1 base and the J gene lost 5 bases, with 14 bases spanning the gap. The CDR3 is made up of 15 amino acids. The DNA of the CDR3 is TGTGCCAGCAGCTTAGGCCCAAACGGTGAGGAGACCCAGTACTTC. Encoded protein: CASSLGPNGEETQYF.